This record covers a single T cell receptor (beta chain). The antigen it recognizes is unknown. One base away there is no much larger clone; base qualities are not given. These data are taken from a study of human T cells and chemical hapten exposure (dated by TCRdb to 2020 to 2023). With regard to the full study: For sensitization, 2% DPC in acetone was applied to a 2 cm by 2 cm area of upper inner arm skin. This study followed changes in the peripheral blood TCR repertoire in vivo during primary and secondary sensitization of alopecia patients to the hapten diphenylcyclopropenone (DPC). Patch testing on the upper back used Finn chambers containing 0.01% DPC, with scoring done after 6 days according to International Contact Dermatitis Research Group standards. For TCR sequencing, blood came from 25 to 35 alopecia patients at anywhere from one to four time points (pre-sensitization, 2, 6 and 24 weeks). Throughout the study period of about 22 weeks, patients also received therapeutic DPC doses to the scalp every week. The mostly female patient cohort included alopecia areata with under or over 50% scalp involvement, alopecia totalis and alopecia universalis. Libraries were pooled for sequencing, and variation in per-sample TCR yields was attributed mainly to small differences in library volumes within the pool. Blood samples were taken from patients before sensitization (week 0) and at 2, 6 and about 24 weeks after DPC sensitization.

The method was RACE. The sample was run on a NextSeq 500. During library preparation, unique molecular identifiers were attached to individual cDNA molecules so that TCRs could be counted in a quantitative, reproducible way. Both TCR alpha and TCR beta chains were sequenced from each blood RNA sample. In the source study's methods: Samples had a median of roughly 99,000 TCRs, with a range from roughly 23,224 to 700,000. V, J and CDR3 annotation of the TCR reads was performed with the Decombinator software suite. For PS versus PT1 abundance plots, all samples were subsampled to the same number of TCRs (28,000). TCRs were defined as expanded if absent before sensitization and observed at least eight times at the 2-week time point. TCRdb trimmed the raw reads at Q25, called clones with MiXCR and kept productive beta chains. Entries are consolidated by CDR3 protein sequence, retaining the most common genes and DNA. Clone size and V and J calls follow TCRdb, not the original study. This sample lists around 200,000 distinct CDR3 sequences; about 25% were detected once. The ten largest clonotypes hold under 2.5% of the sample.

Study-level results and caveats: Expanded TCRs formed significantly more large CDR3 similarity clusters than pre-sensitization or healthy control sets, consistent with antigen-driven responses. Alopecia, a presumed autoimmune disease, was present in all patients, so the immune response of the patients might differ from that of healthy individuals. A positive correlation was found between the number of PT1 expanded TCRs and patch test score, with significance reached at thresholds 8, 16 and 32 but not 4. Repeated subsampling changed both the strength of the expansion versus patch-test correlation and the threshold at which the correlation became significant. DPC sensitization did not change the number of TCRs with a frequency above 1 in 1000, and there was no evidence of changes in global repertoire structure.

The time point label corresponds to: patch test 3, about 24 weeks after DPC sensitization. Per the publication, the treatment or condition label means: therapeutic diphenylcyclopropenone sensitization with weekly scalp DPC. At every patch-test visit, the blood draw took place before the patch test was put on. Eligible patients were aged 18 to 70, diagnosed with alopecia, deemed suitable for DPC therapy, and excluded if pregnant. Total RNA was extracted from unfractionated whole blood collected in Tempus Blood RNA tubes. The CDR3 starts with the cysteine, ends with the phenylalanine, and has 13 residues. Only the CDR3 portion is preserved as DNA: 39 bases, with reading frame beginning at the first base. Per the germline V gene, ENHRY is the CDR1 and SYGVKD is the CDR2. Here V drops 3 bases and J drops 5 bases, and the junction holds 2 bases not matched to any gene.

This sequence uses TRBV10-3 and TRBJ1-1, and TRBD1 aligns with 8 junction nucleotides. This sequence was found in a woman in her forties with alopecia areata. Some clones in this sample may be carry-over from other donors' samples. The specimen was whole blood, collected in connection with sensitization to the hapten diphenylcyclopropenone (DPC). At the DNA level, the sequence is TGTGCCATCAGTGAACAGGGGGAGACTGAAGCTTTCTTT. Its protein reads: CAISEQGETEAFF.